This T cell receptor beta chain was profiled in a study of OX40 agonist ivuxolimab in advanced cancers. Study at large: In this trial design, patients received ivuxolimab intravenously at 0.01 to 10 mg/kg every 2 weeks. Partial responses were achieved by three patients: one hepatocellular carcinoma, two cutaneous melanoma.

Here immunoSEQ multiplex PCR was the method, and the copy in TCRdb shows in-frame clones only, minus some. The sample shows roughly 65,000 clones, about nine tenths of them seen only once. CDR1 is SNHLY, CDR2 FYNNEI, per germline. V dropped 10 bases and J dropped 3; count of bases not matched to a gene: 18. CDR3 length: 18 amino acids. Notes on the study in general: Clones of CD4+ and CD8+ blood T cells grew by week 6 at doses of 0.1 to 3.0 mg/kg. Expanded clones belonging to CD8+ T cells outnumbered, on average, those of CD4+.

In regard to this clone: Its antigen remains unknown.

The chain recombines TRBV2 with TRBJ2-6; 7 bases line up with TRBD1. The source of this sequence is an adult with an advanced solid tumor such as melanoma, head and neck, liver or kidney cancer. The material sequenced was CD4+ or CD8+ T cells sorted from blood, taken in a trial of the OX40 agonist ivuxolimab. The CDR3 here is CATSLGDRASGGANVLTF. In DNA form, the CDR3 reads TGTGCCACCTCTCTAGGAGACAGGGCCTCTGGTGGGGCCAACGTCCTGACTTTC.